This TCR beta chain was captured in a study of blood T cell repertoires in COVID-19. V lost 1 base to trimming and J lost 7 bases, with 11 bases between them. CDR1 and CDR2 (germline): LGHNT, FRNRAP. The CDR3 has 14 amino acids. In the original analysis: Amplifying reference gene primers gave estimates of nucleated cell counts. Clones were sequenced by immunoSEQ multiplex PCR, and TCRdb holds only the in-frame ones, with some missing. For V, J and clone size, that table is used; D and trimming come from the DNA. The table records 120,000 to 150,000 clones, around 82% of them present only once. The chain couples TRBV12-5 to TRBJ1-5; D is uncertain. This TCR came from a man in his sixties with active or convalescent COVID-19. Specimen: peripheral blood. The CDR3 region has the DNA TGTGCTAGTGGTTTGGGGGTTTCGGGGCAGCCCCAGCATTTT. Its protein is CASGLGVSGQPQHF. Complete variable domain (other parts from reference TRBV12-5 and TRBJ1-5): DARVTQTPRHKVTEMGQEVTMRCQPILGHNTVFWYRQTMMQGLELLAYFRNRAPLDDSGMPKDRFSAEMPDATLATLKIQPSEPRDSAVYFCASGLGVSGQPQHFGDGTRLSIL.